This entry features one TCR beta chain sequence. Its specific antigen is unknown. No base-level quality is on record; no much larger clone is a single base apart. Library prep was done by the immunoSEQ multiplex PCR assay. What TCRdb holds here is the immuneACCESS table cut down to in-frame rearrangements. Part of the clones is not present; checked against another copy, under half of the missing clones reflect an unresolved V gene, and the others are unexplained. The sample contains about 80,000 clones, more than 85% of them found a single time. Approximately 2.4% of the sample is in the top ten clones. This entry comes from a study of T cell changes during pregnancy in multiple sclerosis (dated by TCRdb to about 2019). With regard to the full study: In women with multiple sclerosis, the researchers looked at how the T cell repertoire shifted as pregnancy progressed.

The germline V gene specifies SQVTM as CDR1 and ANQGSEA as CDR2. Here V drops 3 bases and J drops 3 bases, and the junction holds 10 bases not matched to any gene. From cysteine to phenylalanine, the CDR3 is 17 amino acids long. The CDR3 DNA has 51 bases and is translated from base 1. The sequenced sample was peripheral blood, obtained after pregnancy. The chain is assembled from TRBV29-1 and TRBJ2-4, and 11 junction bases match TRBD1. The sequence was obtained from a female donor in good health, enrolled as a control in a pregnancy study. Here the CDR3 is given as CSVETVPGQGDKNIQYF. In nucleotide form, the sequence is TGCAGCGTTGAGACAGTCCCGGGACAGGGGGACAAAAACATTCAGTACTTC.